The 8 T cell receptor beta chains in this list originate from one sample, sequenced in a study of blood T cell repertoires in COVID-19. Sequencing used immunoSEQ multiplex PCR; TCRdb keeps in-frame clones, though not all of them. The sample carries 200,000 to 250,000 clones, 70% to 85% recorded once. The material sequenced was peripheral blood. These receptors all stem from a woman over 75 with acute or convalescent COVID-19.

The chain is built from TRBV18 and TRBJ1-1; D is ambiguous. Germline assignment: CDR1 KGHSH and CDR2 LQKENI. V lost 1 base and J 0 bases, leaving 12 bases between the germline ends. The CDR3 loop spans 16 amino acids. CDR3 sequence reads: CASSPRGFGMNTEAFF. As DNA, the CDR3 is TGTGCCAGCTCACCACGAGGTTTTGGCATGAACACTGAAGCTTTCTTT.

V and J are TRBV15 and TRBJ2-5, with D possibly matching TRBD1 (7 bases). The CDR3 length is 16 residues. V was clipped by 1 base and J by 7 bases, with 19 bases between them. Germline lookup yields CDR1 LNHNV and CDR2 YYDKDF (reference sequence). The CDR3 bases are TGTGCCACCAGCAGAGGGGGAGGACAGGAGGCCGCGACCCAGTACTTC. It encodes CATSRGGGQEAATQYF.

The chain links TRBV9 to TRBJ2-4, with 7 bases aligning to TRBD2. CDR3 length: 13 residues. V was clipped by 3 bases and J by 7 bases; unmatched bases: 4. Germline V gives CDR1 SGDLS, CDR2 YYNGEE. The CDR3 bases are TGTGCCAGCAGCGATGGGACTATCAACATTCAGTACTTC. Protein product: CASSDGTINIQYF.

The chain links TRBV7-2 to TRBJ2-7, with D perhaps matching TRBD1 (6 bases). Germline lookup yields CDR1 SGHTA and CDR2 FQGNSA. Between the trimmed V and J ends, which lost 4 bases and 7 bases, there was a span of 8 bases. This CDR3 comprises 11 residues. The CDR3 DNA reads TGTGCCAGCAGCTACAGGGTTGAGCAGTACTTC. The encoded protein is CASSYRVEQYF.

The V gene is TRBV4-1, the J gene TRBJ1-6; D is undetermined. V lost 1 base and J 9 bases, leaving 13 bases between the germline ends. The CDR3 has 15 amino acids. Germline CDR1 MGHRA, CDR2 YSYEKL. CDR3 coding DNA: TGCGCCAGCAGCCAAGCGGGTGGAGGTGGTTCACCCCTCCACTTT. It codes for CASSQAGGGGSPLHF.

This chain connects TRBV6-2 or TRBV6-3 to TRBJ2-2, with 7 bases identical to TRBD1. Trimming took 2 bases from V and 5 from J; bases not matched to a gene: 5. The germline V gene encodes CDR1 MNHEY and CDR2 SVGEGT. This CDR3 has 15 residues. Here the CDR3 reads CASSYPLQGTGELFF. CDR3 DNA: TGTGCCAGCAGTTACCCACTACAGGGGACCGGGGAGCTGTTTTTT.

This rearrangement joins TRBV15 to TRBJ2-5; 7 bases align to TRBD1. Losses at the gene ends were 9 bases for V and 0 bases for J; bases not matched to a gene: 10. This CDR3 has 15 residues. Germline V CDR1 and CDR2: LNHNV, YYDKDF (reference sequence). CDR3 protein: CATTPPGGNQETQYF. For the CDR3, the DNA is TGTGCCACTACCCCTCCAGGGGGTAACCAAGAGACCCAGTACTTC.

This chain connects TRBV7-9 to TRBJ2-4; D is perhaps TRBD2 (6 bases). Germline CDR1 reads SEHNR; CDR2 reads FQNEAQ (reference sequence). CDR3 length equals 13 residues. Trimming cost V 3 bases and J 15 bases, with 18 bases left between them. CDR3: CASSFDLTRPLYF. The DNA of the CDR3 is TGTGCCAGCAGCTTTGACTTGACTAGGCCTCTGTACTTC.